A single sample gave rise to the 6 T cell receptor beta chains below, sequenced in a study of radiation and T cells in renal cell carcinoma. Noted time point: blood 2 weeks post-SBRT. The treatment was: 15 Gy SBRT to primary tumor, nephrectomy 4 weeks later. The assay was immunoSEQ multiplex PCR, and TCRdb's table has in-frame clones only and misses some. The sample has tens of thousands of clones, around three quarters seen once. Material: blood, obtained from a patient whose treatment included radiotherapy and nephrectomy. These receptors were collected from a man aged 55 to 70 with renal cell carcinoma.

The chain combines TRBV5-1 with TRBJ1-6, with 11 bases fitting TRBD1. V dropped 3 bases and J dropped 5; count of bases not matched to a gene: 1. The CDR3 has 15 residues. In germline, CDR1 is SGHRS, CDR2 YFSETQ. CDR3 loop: CASSWGQGDNSPLHF. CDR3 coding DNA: TGCGCCAGCAGCTGGGGACAGGGGGATAATTCACCCCTCCACTTT.

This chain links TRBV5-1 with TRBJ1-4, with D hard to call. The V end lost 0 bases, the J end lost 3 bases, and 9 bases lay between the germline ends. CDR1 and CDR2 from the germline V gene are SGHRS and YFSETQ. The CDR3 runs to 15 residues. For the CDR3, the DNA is TGCGCCAGCAGCTTGGCTCCCGGGGCTAATGAAAAACTGTTTTTT. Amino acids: CASSLAPGANEKLFF.

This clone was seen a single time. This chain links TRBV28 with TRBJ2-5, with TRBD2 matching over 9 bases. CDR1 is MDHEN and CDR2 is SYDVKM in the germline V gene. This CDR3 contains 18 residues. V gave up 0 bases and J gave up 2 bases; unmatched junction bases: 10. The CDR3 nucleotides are TGTGCCAGCAGTTTATGGGGGGGAAAGCGGGAGGATCAAGAGACCCAGTACTTC. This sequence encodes CASSLWGGKREDQETQYF. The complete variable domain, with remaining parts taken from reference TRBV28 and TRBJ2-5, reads DVKVTQSSRYLVKRTGEKVFLECVQDMDHENMFWYRQDPGLGLRLIYFSYDVKMKEKGDIPEGYSVSREKKERFSLILESASTNQTSMYLCASSLWGGKREDQETQYFGPGTRLLVL.

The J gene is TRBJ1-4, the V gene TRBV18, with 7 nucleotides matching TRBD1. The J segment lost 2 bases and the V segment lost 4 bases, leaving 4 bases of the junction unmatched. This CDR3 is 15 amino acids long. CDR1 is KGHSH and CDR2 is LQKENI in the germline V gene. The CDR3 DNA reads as TGTGCCAGCTCACGAGGACAGGCTACTAATGAAAAACTGTTTTTT. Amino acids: CASSRGQATNEKLFF. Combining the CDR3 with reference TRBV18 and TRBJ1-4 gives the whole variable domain NAGVMQNPRHLVRRRGQEARLRCSPMKGHSHVYWYRQLPEEGLKFMVYLQKENIIDESGMPKERFSAEFPKEGPSILRIQQVVRGDSAAYFCASSRGQATNEKLFFGSGTQLSVL.

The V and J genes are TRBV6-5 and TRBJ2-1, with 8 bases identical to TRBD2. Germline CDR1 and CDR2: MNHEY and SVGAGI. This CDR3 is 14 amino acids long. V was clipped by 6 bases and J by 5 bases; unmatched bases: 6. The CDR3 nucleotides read TGTGCCAGCAGAACGGGGGGGAAGCACAATGAGCAGTTCTTC. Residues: CASRTGGKHNEQFF.

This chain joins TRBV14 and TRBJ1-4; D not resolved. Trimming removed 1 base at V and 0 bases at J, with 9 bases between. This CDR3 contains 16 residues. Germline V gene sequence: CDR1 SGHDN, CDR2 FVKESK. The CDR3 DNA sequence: TGTGCCAGCAGCCAAGTTCTGGGTGCAACTAATGAAAAACTGTTTTTT. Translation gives CASSQVLGATNEKLFF.